This T cell receptor beta chain was identified in a study of tumor-infiltrating lymphocytes in oesophageal squamous cell carcinoma. Each CDR3 protein gets one entry after TCRdb re-called the PCR reads with MiXCR. The table has about 21,000 distinct CDR3 sequences, about two fifths seen once. This clonotype occurred many times. Germline V gene lookup returns CDR1 KGHDR and CDR2 SFDVKD. The CDR3 is 13 amino acids. The ends were cut back, 9 bases at V and 5 bases at J, with 13 bases in the middle. This TCR was sampled from a male donor with esophageal squamous cell carcinoma. The specimen sequenced was esophageal tumor tissue. The chain recombines TRBV24-1 with TRBJ2-1; D remains ambiguous. The CDR3 DNA reads TGTGCCACCTGCCGAGGATATAACAATGAGCAGTTCTTC. Its translation: CATCRGYNNEQFF.